The table lists the clone carrying this TCR beta chain with many counts. The CDR3 has 14 residues. The germline V gene has CDR1 SGHKS and CDR2 YYEKEE (reference sequence). Between the trimmed V and J ends, which lost 0 bases and 6 bases, there was a span of 9 bases. This sample is part of a study of molecular identifiers for immune sequencing clone quantification. TCRdb re-derived calls from the PCR reads in MiXCR, one entry per CDR3 protein. The table has more than 300,000 distinct CDR3 sequences, over 20% seen once; the top ten hold approximately 0.8%. The chain combines TRBV5-5 with TRBJ1-4; D not resolved. This receptor was obtained from a human donor in good health. Some libraries in this study had Jurkat cell RNA spiked in. The sequenced material came from naive CD8+ T cells from blood, with Jurkat cell RNA spiked in. Subset indicated: FACS-sorted CD8+CD4-CCR7+CD45RA+ naive T cells. CDR3 sequence: CASSLARTDEKLFF. The CDR3 nucleotides read TGTGCCAGCAGCTTGGCCCGCACAGATGAAAAACTGTTTTTT.